Following are 13 T cell receptor beta chains from one sample sequenced in a study of T-cell reconstitution after alpha-beta-depleted transplantation in children. Their antigens are not known. Study results and caveats: By one year post-transplant, T-cell counts and diversity largely arose from T cells that were newly produced.

Using unique molecular identifiers, the investigators prepared the TCRbeta library. TCRdb ran MiXCR on the PCR reads and lists one entry per CDR3 protein. The table shows around 300,000 distinct CDR3 sequences, with over 7% occurring only once. The sequences come from peripheral blood, collected 360 days after TCRalphabeta/CD19-depleted stem cell transplant. These receptors were obtained from a female patient between 2 and 10 years old who had a stem cell transplant for Fanconi anemia, so the T cells may come from the graft donor.

This clonotype has ten or more counts. This chain's CDR3 is CASRPAGRSYNEQFF. CDR3 nucleotide sequence: TGTGCCAGCCGACCGGCAGGGCGGTCCTACAATGAGCAGTTCTTC. The rearrangement uses TRBV27 and TRBJ2-1; D might be TRBD1 (5 bases). In germline, CDR1 is MNHEY, CDR2 SMNVEV (reference sequence). The CDR3 has 15 residues. The V end was cut by 8 bases, the J end by 1 base, with 15 bases between.

J is TRBJ2-1 and V is TRBV30; 8 nucleotides agree with TRBD2. This CDR3 region has 14 residues. CDR1 is GTSNPN and CDR2 is SVGIG in the germline V gene (reference sequence). Trimming at V came to 0 bases and at J to 8 bases, leaving 6 bases not matched to a gene. CDR3 protein: CAWSVLAGYDEQFF. CDR3 in DNA: TGTGCCTGGAGTGTATTAGCGGGGTATGATGAGCAGTTCTTC.

The genes are TRBV5-5 and TRBJ2-5, with D possibly being TRBD1 (6 bases). Germline V gives CDR1 SGHKS, CDR2 YYEKEE (reference sequence). The CDR3 is 15 residues long. V lost 4 bases to trimming and J lost 6 bases, with 19 bases between them. The CDR3 DNA sequence: TGTGCCAGCAGCACCCTCGGGACAATAGTGCAGACCCAGTACTTC. This gives the protein CASSTLGTIVQTQYF. Filled out from reference TRBV5-5 and TRBJ2-5, the complete variable domain reads DAGVTQSPTHLIKTRGQQVTLRCSPISGHKSVSWYQQVLGQGPQFIFQYYEKEERGRGNFPDRFSARQFPNYSSELNVNALLLGDSALYLCASSTLGTIVQTQYFGPGTRLLVL.

This clonotype was counted between two and nine times. V is TRBV30 and J is TRBJ2-5, with D possibly being TRBD1 or TRBD2 (5 bases each). V was pared by 5 bases and J by 6 bases, with 16 bases between. Germline V lookup: CDR1 GTSNPN, CDR2 SVGIG (reference sequence). The CDR3 covers 13 residues. The CDR3 reads CAWHQGPGKTQYF. CDR3 nucleotides: TGTGCCTGGCATCAGGGACCTGGGAAGACCCAGTACTTC.

This clonotype was recorded a few times. V usage is TRBV11-2 and J usage is TRBJ2-2, with 7 bases that match TRBD2. V trimming: 1 base; J trimming: 6 bases; junction bases outside the gene matches: 14. Germline V gene lookup returns CDR1 SGHAT and CDR2 FQNNGV. This CDR3 has 18 residues. In DNA form, the CDR3 reads TGTGCCAGCAGCTTAGGCCATTCGGCAGGACTAGGGGCCGGGGAGCTGTTTTTT. As protein: CASSLGHSAGLGAGELFF.

A remark on this clonotype: This may stem from a read error, because a much larger clone lies one nucleotide away. It is likely a read error, because the conserved phenylalanine at the end of the CDR3 is missing. The chain uses TRBV6-1 and TRBJ1-2; D gene ambiguous. This CDR3 has 13 amino acids. V gave up 7 bases and J gave up 8 bases, with 17 bases separating them. Germline loops: CDR1 MNHNS, CDR2 SASEGT. CDR3 nucleotide sequence: TGTGCCAGCACCGGGGAGGGTATTGTGGGCTACACCTAC. Encoded protein: CASTGEGIVGYTY.

V usage is TRBV18 and J usage is TRBJ1-3; D perhaps matches TRBD1 (6 bases). The germline CDR1 and CDR2 sequences are KGHSH and LQKENI. V lost 2 bases and J 4 bases, leaving 15 bases between the germline ends. The CDR3 has 16 amino acids. The CDR3 coding sequence is TGTGCCAGCTCACCAATACAGGGTCTGGCCGGAAACACCATATATTTT. Its protein product is CASSPIQGLAGNTIYF.

The chain is built from TRBV11-2 and TRBJ2-1, with 8 positions matching TRBD2. V was clipped by 5 bases and J by 6 bases; unmatched bases: 12. This CDR3 has 16 amino acids. CDR1 SGHAT and CDR2 FQNNGV come from the germline V gene. CDR3 protein: CASSPGAGGPGNEQFF. As DNA, the CDR3 is TGTGCCAGCAGCCCCGGCGCGGGGGGCCCGGGCAATGAGCAGTTCTTC. The whole variable domain, filled in from reference TRBV11-2 and TRBJ2-1, reads EAGVAQSPRYKIIEKRQSVAFWCNPISGHATLYWYQQILGQGPKLLIQFQNNGVVDDSQLPKDRFSAERLKGVDSTLKIQPAKLEDSAVYLCASSPGAGGPGNEQFFGPGTRLTVL.

This clonotype was observed at least ten times. The CDR3 is CASTGYENIQYF. In DNA form, the CDR3 reads TGTGCCAGCACGGGGTACGAAAACATTCAGTACTTC. The rearrangement links TRBV6-2 or TRBV6-3 to TRBJ2-4; D is possibly TRBD2 (5 bases). V was trimmed by 7 bases and J by 5 bases, leaving 9 bases between them. This CDR3 region has 12 residues. Germline-derived CDR1 and CDR2 are MNHEY and SVGEGT.

Written as DNA, the CDR3 is TGTGCCAGCGGGGAGAGACAGAGAAACACCATATATTTT. It translates to CASGERQRNTIYF. This rearrangement joins TRBV28 to TRBJ1-3, with D possibly matching TRBD1 (5 bases). CDR1 and CDR2 from the germline V gene are MDHEN and SYDVKM. The length of the CDR3 is 13 residues. V was clipped by 8 bases and J by 5 bases, with 13 bases between them.

V usage is TRBV4-2 and J usage is TRBJ2-6; a weak D match, TRBD1 (7 bases). CDR3 length equals 16 residues. Germline assignment: CDR1 LGHNA and CDR2 YNFKEQ. V was shortened by 4 bases and J by 3 bases, with 13 bases between the two germline ends. The CDR3 coding sequence is TGTGCCAGCAGCCTACTTCAGGGGGGTGGGGCCAACGTCCTGACTTTC. Translation gives CASSLLQGGGANVLTF.

This clonotype was detected only a few times. The rearrangement joins TRBV28 to TRBJ2-3, with 8 bases aligning to TRBD2. In germline, CDR1 is MDHEN, CDR2 SYDVKM. Losses at the gene ends were 10 bases for V and 6 bases for J; bases not matched to a gene: 12. This CDR3 spans 14 amino acids. The DNA of the CDR3 is TGTGCCACCTCTTCACGCGGGAGGTGGGATACGCAGTATTTT. Its translation is CATSSRGRWDTQYF.

This clonotype was seen more than once but under ten times. The rearrangement links TRBV5-6 to TRBJ2-1, with TRBD2 identical over 8 bases. Germline values: CDR1 SGHDT, CDR2 YYEEEE. CDR3 length: 18 residues. The trim removed 0 bases at V and 4 bases at J, leaving 12 bases unmatched. The CDR3 spells CASSLVTSGGGKYNEQFF. In nucleotides, the CDR3 is TGTGCCAGCAGCTTGGTAACCTCGGGCGGGGGGAAATACAATGAGCAGTTCTTC.